The 23 T cell receptor beta chains presented below share a single source sample, sequenced in a study of shared clonotypes between healthy human individuals. Profiling relied on immunoSEQ multiplex PCR, and the TCRdb table lists in-frame clones only, not all of them. The repertoire consists of 2 million to 2.5 million clones, with about 90% occurring once and the leading ten covering more than 0.35%. Sequencing was carried out using naive CD4+ T cells from PBMCs. This sample's subset: CD45RA+ positively selected. The receptors shown here come from a man between 18 and 35 years old in good health. Some clones in this sample may be carry-over from other donors' samples.

Worth noting for this clone: The same CDR3 is also encoded by other DNA sequences in this sample. The chain carries TRBV28 and TRBJ2-7, with D possibly TRBD1 on 6 matching bases. Germline V CDR1 and CDR2: MDHEN, SYDVKM. The CDR3 runs 14 residues. V lost 1 base and J 1 base, leaving 8 bases between the germline ends. The CDR3 DNA reads TGTGCCAGCAGTTTATTGGGGGCATCCTACGAGCAGTACTTC. Protein: CASSLLGASYEQYF. The variable domain in full, completed from reference TRBV28 and TRBJ2-7, reads DVKVTQSSRYLVKRTGEKVFLECVQDMDHENMFWYRQDPGLGLRLIYFSYDVKMKEKGDIPEGYSVSREKKERFSLILESASTNQTSMYLCASSLLGASYEQYFGPGTRLTVT.

This chain links TRBV2 with TRBJ2-7; either TRBD1 or TRBD2 may supply D (5 bases each). The ends were cut back, 10 bases at V and 3 bases at J, with 19 bases in the middle. There are 14 residues in the CDR3. Germline values: CDR1 SNHLY, CDR2 FYNNEI. This CDR3 reads CAIPRGGAFYEQYF. As DNA, the CDR3 is TGTGCCATCCCCCGGGGTGGGGCCTTCTACGAGCAGTACTTC.

J is TRBJ2-1 and V is TRBV10-3; 13 nucleotides align to TRBD2. J was trimmed by 6 bases and V by 7 bases; bases with no gene match: 9. The germline CDR1 and CDR2 sequences are ENHRY and SYGVKD. CDR3 length: 16 amino acids. CDR3 sequence reads: CAIKKLAGGPGNEQFF. In DNA form, the CDR3 reads TGTGCCATCAAAAAACTAGCGGGAGGGCCGGGCAATGAGCAGTTCTTC.

V usage is TRBV6-5 and J usage is TRBJ2-5; 12 bases agree with TRBD2. In germline, CDR1 is MNHEY, CDR2 SVGAGI. J gave up 4 bases and V 0 bases, and 3 bases lay outside the gene matches. This CDR3 is built from 16 residues. DNA for the CDR3: TGTGCCAGCAGTTACTCGCTAGCGGGAGGGAGAGAGACCCAGTACTTC. Its protein is CASSYSLAGGRETQYF.

The chain carries TRBV4-2 and TRBJ2-3; weak D call: TRBD2 (7 bases). V was shortened by 1 base and J by 4 bases, with 24 bases between the two germline ends. Germline V gene lookup returns CDR1 LGHNA and CDR2 YNFKEQ. The CDR3 has 19 residues. The CDR3, as DNA: TGTGCCAGCAGCCAAGCGCAGGGGCTAGCGGCCCTAGCATCAGATACGCAGTATTTT. This encodes CASSQAQGLAALASDTQYF.

The chain combines TRBV11-2 with TRBJ2-7; weak D call: TRBD1 (6 bases). With 5 bases removed from V and 5 bases from J, the gap between germline ends came to 16 bases. Germline V gives CDR1 SGHAT, CDR2 FQNNGV. The CDR3 is 14 amino acids. The CDR3: CASSPPGTRDEQYF. The CDR3 region has the DNA TGTGCCAGCAGCCCGCCCGGGACAAGGGACGAGCAGTACTTC. Full variable domain (remainder filled in from reference TRBV11-2 and TRBJ2-7): EAGVAQSPRYKIIEKRQSVAFWCNPISGHATLYWYQQILGQGPKLLIQFQNNGVVDDSQLPKDRFSAERLKGVDSTLKIQPAKLEDSAVYLCASSPPGTRDEQYFGPGTRLTVT.

The rearrangement links TRBV6-1 to TRBJ1-3, with 8 bases fitting TRBD1. V lost 1 base, J lost 0 bases, and 5 bases stayed unmatched. The germline V gene encodes CDR1 MNHNS and CDR2 SASEGT. This CDR3 has 17 residues. CDR3 amino acids: CASSEGGQAYSGNTIYF. For the CDR3, the DNA is TGTGCCAGCAGTGAAGGGGGACAGGCGTACTCTGGAAACACCATATATTTT.

The J gene is TRBJ2-7, the V gene TRBV5-6; TRBD2 agrees at 8 bases. The V and J ends lost 3 bases and 0 bases, in that order; junction bases with no gene match: 5. The CDR3 runs to 15 residues. Germline CDR1 is SGHDT and CDR2 is YYEEEE. CDR3 region: CASSWGREDSYEQYF. DNA for the CDR3: TGTGCCAGCAGCTGGGGGCGGGAGGACTCCTACGAGCAGTACTTC.

The chain joins TRBV5-1 to TRBJ1-5; D ambiguous. Trimming shortened V by 0 bases and J by 6 bases, and 16 bases separated the two germline ends. Per the germline V gene, CDR1 is SGHRS and CDR2 is YFSETQ. The CDR3 runs 16 residues. The DNA of the CDR3 is TGCGCCAGCAGCTTGGAACCGGGTGTTGTGAGTCAGCCCCAGCATTTT. The encoded protein is CASSLEPGVVSQPQHF. Based on the CDR3 plus reference TRBV5-1 and TRBJ1-5, the full variable domain is KAGVTQTPRYLIKTRGQQVTLSCSPISGHRSVSWYQQTPGQGLQFLFEYFSETQRNKGNFPGRFSGRQFSNSRSEMNVSTLELGDSALYLCASSLEPGVVSQPQHFGDGTRLSIL.

The genes are TRBV5-6 and TRBJ2-3; a weak D match, TRBD2 (7 bases). The CDR3 covers 15 residues. The germline V gene has CDR1 SGHDT and CDR2 YYEEEE. The germline V and J ends were trimmed by 6 bases and 2 bases, with 16 bases remaining between them. CDR3 protein: CASTHWGGNTDTQYF. The CDR3 DNA follows: TGTGCCAGCACCCACTGGGGGGGCAACACAGATACGCAGTATTTT. The complete variable domain, with remaining parts taken from reference TRBV5-6 and TRBJ2-3, reads DAGVTQSPTHLIKTRGQQVTLRCSPKSGHDTVSWYQQALGQGPQFIFQYYEEEERQRGNFPDRFSGHQFPNYSSELNVNALLLGDSALYLCASTHWGGNTDTQYFGPGTRLTVL.

The chain is built from TRBV7-7 and TRBJ2-2; no clear D. Trimming shortened V by 3 bases and J by 5 bases, and 7 bases separated the two germline ends. The CDR3 extends over 13 amino acids. CDR1 is SSHAT and CDR2 is FNYEAQ in the germline V gene (reference sequence). The CDR3 sequence is CASSFDRTGELFF. In DNA form, the CDR3 reads TGTGCCAGCAGCTTCGACCGTACCGGGGAGCTGTTTTTT.

This chain joins TRBV19 and TRBJ1-2, with a possible D match to TRBD1 (5 bases). Germline loops: CDR1 LNHDA, CDR2 SQIVND (reference sequence). The CDR3 is 16 amino acids. V shed 8 bases and J shed 4 bases, with 23 bases lying between them. The CDR3 is CASLRGPPNLGYGYTF. CDR3 DNA: TGTGCCAGTCTCCGGGGCCCGCCTAACCTTGGCTATGGCTACACCTTC.

V gene TRBV11-2 combines with J gene TRBJ1-1; D not certain. The CDR3 is 14 amino acids. Germline loops: CDR1 SGHAT, CDR2 FQNNGV. The V end lost 3 bases, the J end lost 6 bases, and 14 bases lay between the germline ends. DNA for the CDR3: TGTGCCAGCAGCTTCGATCGGGCCGTCCCTGAAGCTTTCTTT. This translates into CASSFDRAVPEAFF.

The chain uses TRBV28 and TRBJ2-7, with 11 bases fitting TRBD1. The CDR3 loop spans 15 amino acids. Unmatched junction bases numbered 5, after V lost 3 bases and J lost 4 bases. CDR1 is MDHEN, CDR2 SYDVKM, per germline. CDR3 nucleotides: TGTGCCAGCAGTTTTGGGGGGACAGGGGGATACGAGCAGTACTTC. Protein: CASSFGGTGGYEQYF.

This chain links TRBV4-3 with TRBJ2-1, with 9 bases aligning to TRBD1. V was clipped by 3 bases and J by 7 bases; unmatched bases: 7. Per germline, CDR1 LGHNA and CDR2 YSLEER. The CDR3 runs 15 residues. As DNA, the CDR3 is TGCGCCAGCAGCCACGCGGGACAGGGTTTGAATGAGCAGTTCTTC. Translating it yields CASSHAGQGLNEQFF.

This clone has only one observation. The chain joins TRBV5-1 to TRBJ2-5; the match to TRBD1 covers 7 bases. Germline V CDR1 and CDR2: SGHRS, YFSETQ. The V segment lost 4 bases and the J segment 0 bases; nucleotides outside the gene matches: 6. The CDR3 contains 15 residues. The CDR3 bases are TGCGCCAGCAGCCCAGGGACAGCACACCAAGAGACCCAGTACTTC. As protein: CASSPGTAHQETQYF.

The gene calls are TRBV28 and TRBJ2-4; the D gene is possibly TRBD2 (6 bases). The CDR3 has 13 amino acids. From germline, CDR1 is MDHEN and CDR2 SYDVKM. The V gene lost 8 bases and the J gene lost 3 bases, with 11 bases spanning the gap. CDR3 DNA sequence: TGTGCCAGCCGTAGGAGGGGCAAAAACATTCAGTACTTC. Amino acid sequence: CASRRRGKNIQYF.

The chain has TRBV29-1 and TRBJ1-2; D is unclear. Trimming stripped 4 bases from V and 6 bases from J, with 15 bases between. Germline CDR1 and CDR2: SQVTM and ANQGSEA. The CDR3 runs 13 residues. In DNA form, the CDR3 reads TGCAGCGTTGCGTCGGGAGGGAATAATGGCTACACCTTC. This codes for CSVASGGNNGYTF.

The V gene is TRBV5-6, the J gene TRBJ1-3; unclear D gene. V was pared by 2 bases and J by 0 bases, with 6 bases between. CDR1 is SGHDT, CDR2 YYEEEE, per germline. CDR3 length: 14 residues. The CDR3 sequence: CASSFGTSGNTIYF. CDR3 bases: TGTGCCAGCAGCTTTGGTACCTCTGGAAACACCATATATTTT.

The chain recombines TRBV5-6 with TRBJ2-3, with D perhaps TRBD1 (6 bases). The V end was cut by 4 bases, the J end by 2 bases, with 14 bases between. This CDR3 has 15 residues. Germline V gives CDR1 SGHDT, CDR2 YYEEEE. The CDR3 DNA sequence: TGTGCCAGCAGCAGTACAGGGAATTTCACAGATACGCAGTATTTT. Protein: CASSSTGNFTDTQYF. The full variable domain, with the rest looked up from reference TRBV5-6 and TRBJ2-3, is DAGVTQSPTHLIKTRGQQVTLRCSPKSGHDTVSWYQQALGQGPQFIFQYYEEEERQRGNFPDRFSGHQFPNYSSELNVNALLLGDSALYLCASSSTGNFTDTQYFGPGTRLTVL.

The chain links TRBV11-2 to TRBJ2-7; D gene ambiguous. V dropped 2 bases and J dropped 0 bases, with 11 bases sitting between them. Germline V gene sequence: CDR1 SGHAT, CDR2 FQNNGV. CDR3 length: 15 amino acids. CDR3 coding DNA: TGTGCCAGCAGCTTATATGTAGGCAGCTCCTACGAGCAGTACTTC. This encodes CASSLYVGSSYEQYF.

This clone appeared a few times. The V gene is TRBV28, the J gene TRBJ1-1; D call uncertain. In germline, CDR1 is MDHEN, CDR2 SYDVKM. This CDR3 has 13 amino acids. V was pared by 4 bases and J by 11 bases, with 17 bases between. The CDR3 region has the DNA TGTGCCAGCAGTTCCATGACTGGCCATGGGGCTTTCTTT. Protein: CASSSMTGHGAFF.

The V gene is TRBV11-3, the J gene TRBJ2-2, with 9 bases aligning to TRBD2. This CDR3 has 17 residues. V dropped 4 bases and J dropped 6; count of bases not matched to a gene: 12. Germline V CDR1 and CDR2: SGHNT, YENEEA. CDR3 bases: TGTGCCAGCAGCTCCACAAGTAGCGGGAGAGGTTCCGGGGAGCTGTTTTTT. Its protein is CASSSTSSGRGSGELFF.